This TCR beta chain is drawn from a study of blood T cell repertoires in COVID-19. Whole-study context: Acute and convalescent COVID-19 specimens originated in the United States, Italy and Spain. T cells, B-cell-depleted T cells, or PBMCs supplied cDNA or gDNA.

Authors' data handling: Estimated nucleated cell counts came from reference gene primer amplification. Method: immunoSEQ multiplex PCR; TCRdb's copy keeps in-frame clones and lacks some. The V and J calls and clone size are taken from that table; D and trimming were inferred from the DNA. The sample has under 130,000 clones, 75% to 85% seen once. The CDR3 has 12 residues. Looked up from germline, CDR1 is SGHAT and CDR2 is FQNNGV. Deletions cut 3 bases from V and 5 bases from J, with 4 bases between. The source material was peripheral blood. The receptor comes from an older woman with acute or convalescent COVID-19. The V and J genes are TRBV11-2 and TRBJ1-4; D remains ambiguous. The CDR3, as DNA: TGTGCCAGCAGCTTCGTAAATGAAAAACTGTTTTTT. It is translated as CASSFVNEKLFF. Full variable domain (remainder filled in from reference TRBV11-2 and TRBJ1-4): EAGVAQSPRYKIIEKRQSVAFWCNPISGHATLYWYQQILGQGPKLLIQFQNNGVVDDSQLPKDRFSAERLKGVDSTLKIQPAKLEDSAVYLCASSFVNEKLFFGSGTQLSVL.